Sequencing of this TCR beta chain was carried out in a study of blood T cell repertoires in COVID-19. Cohort 3 donors were reported recovered after two negative PCRs, clearance, or symptom resolution. The length of the CDR3 is 14 residues. The germline CDR1 and CDR2 sequences are LGHDT and YNNKEL (reference sequence). J gave up 8 bases and V 0 bases, and 4 bases lay outside the gene matches. Clones were sequenced by immunoSEQ multiplex PCR, and TCRdb holds only the in-frame ones, with some missing. The sample consists of fewer than 450,000 clones, roughly 87% of them appearing once. The chain has TRBV3-1 (or the pseudogene TRBV3-2) and TRBJ2-3; 8 bases are a match to TRBD2. The sample was PBMCs or T cells enriched from blood (not recorded which). The sequence came from a woman aged 25-40 years who had recovered from COVID-19. The CDR3 loop reads CASSQEAGVGTQYF. DNA of the CDR3: TGTGCCAGCAGCCAAGAAGCGGGAGTTGGTACGCAGTATTTT.